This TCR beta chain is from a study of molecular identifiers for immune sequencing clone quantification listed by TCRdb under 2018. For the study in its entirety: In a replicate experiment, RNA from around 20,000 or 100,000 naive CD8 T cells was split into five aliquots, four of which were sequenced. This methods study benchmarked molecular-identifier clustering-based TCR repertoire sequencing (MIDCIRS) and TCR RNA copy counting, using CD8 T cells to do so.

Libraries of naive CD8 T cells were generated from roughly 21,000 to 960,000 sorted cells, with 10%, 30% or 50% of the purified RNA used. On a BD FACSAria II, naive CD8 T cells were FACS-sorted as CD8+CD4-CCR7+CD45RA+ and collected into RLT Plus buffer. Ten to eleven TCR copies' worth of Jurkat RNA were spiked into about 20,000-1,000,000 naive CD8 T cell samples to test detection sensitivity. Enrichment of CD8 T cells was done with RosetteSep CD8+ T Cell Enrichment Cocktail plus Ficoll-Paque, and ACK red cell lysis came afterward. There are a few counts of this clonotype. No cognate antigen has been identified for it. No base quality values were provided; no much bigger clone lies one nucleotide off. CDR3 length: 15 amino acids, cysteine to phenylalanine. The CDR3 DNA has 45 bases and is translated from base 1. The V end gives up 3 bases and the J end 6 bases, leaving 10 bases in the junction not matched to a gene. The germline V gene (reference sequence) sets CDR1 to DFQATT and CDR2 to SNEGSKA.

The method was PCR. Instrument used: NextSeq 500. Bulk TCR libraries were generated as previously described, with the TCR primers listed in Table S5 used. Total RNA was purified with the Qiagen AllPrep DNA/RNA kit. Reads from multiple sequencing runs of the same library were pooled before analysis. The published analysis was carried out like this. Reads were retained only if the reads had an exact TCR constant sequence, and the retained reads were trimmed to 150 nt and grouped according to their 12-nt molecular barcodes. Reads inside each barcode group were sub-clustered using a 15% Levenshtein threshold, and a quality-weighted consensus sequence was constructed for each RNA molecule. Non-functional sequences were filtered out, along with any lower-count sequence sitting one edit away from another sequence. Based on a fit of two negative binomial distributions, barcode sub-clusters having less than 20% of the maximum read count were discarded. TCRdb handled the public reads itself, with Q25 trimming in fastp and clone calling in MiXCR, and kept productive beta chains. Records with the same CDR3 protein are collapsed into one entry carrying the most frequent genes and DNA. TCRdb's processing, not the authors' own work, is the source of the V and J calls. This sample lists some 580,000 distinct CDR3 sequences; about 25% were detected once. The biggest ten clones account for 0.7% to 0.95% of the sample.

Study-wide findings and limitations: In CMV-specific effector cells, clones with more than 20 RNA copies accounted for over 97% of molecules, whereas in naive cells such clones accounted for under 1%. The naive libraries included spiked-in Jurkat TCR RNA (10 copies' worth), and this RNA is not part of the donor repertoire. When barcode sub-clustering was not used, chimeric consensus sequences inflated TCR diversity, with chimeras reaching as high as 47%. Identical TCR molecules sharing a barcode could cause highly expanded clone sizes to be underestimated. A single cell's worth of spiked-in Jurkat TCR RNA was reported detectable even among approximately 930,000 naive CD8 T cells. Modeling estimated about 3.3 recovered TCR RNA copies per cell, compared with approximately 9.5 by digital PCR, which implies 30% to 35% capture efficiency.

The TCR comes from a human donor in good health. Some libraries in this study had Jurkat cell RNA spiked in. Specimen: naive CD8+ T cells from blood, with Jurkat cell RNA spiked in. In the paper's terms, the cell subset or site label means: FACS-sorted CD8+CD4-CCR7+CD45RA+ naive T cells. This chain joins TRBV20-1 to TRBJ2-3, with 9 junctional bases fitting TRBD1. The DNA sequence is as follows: TGCAGTGCTAGGGACAGGGACAGGGTCTCCGATACGCAGTATTTT. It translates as CSARDRDRVSDTQYF.